This TCR beta chain was observed in a study of cytomegalovirus exposure and HLA in healthy donors. Use of 60 Vbeta and 13 Jbeta primers characterized the PCR. Sequenced by immunoSEQ multiplex PCR; TCRdb stores in-frame clones only, minus some. This table holds 110,000 to 150,000 clones, 75% to 85% found once. Regarding this clone: Its antigen is undetermined.

General study points: Certain sequence variants were highly shared and formed a cluster, and this cluster was likely a sequencing artifact.

With 5 bases removed from V and 4 bases from J, the gap between germline ends came to 11 bases. Per germline, CDR1 LNHDA and CDR2 SQIVND (reference sequence). This CDR3 spans 13 amino acids. Sequenced: PBMCs. The V call is TRBV19, the J call TRBJ1-2, with D hard to call. The source of this sequence is a woman between 18 and 29 years old in good health and CMV-seropositive. CDR3 sequence (DNA): TGTGCCAGTAGTGGTCTCGCCGGCTATGGCTACACCTTC. Translated, it gives CASSGLAGYGYTF.